The 10 T cell receptor beta chains presented below share a single source sample, sequenced in a study of shared clonotypes between healthy human individuals. TCRdb keeps only in-frame clones here, not all; method: immunoSEQ multiplex PCR. The sample contains about 650,000 clones, nearly 97% of which appear only once. Naive CD8 cells comprised CD45RO-negative, CCR7-positively selected cells, excluding terminally differentiated effector memory CD45RA+ cells. Input material: naive CD8+ T cells sorted from blood. The receptors here all came from a woman in her twenties or thirties in good health.

The rearrangement joins TRBV7-9 to TRBJ2-7; 9 bases line up with TRBD2. The CDR3 length is 14 residues. In germline, CDR1 is SEHNR, CDR2 FQNEAQ (reference sequence). V lost 6 bases to trimming and J lost 0 bases; unmatched junction nucleotides: 3. The CDR3 DNA sequence: TGTGCCAGCAGATTTAGCGGGAGCTCCTACGAGCAGTACTTC. It codes for CASRFSGSSYEQYF.

Only one count was recorded for this clone. The genes are TRBV30 and TRBJ2-7; TRBD2 matches 14 bases. CDR1 and CDR2 from the germline V gene are GTSNPN and SVGIG (reference sequence). There are 16 residues in the CDR3. The J segment lost 4 bases and the V segment lost 1 base, leaving 6 bases of the junction unmatched. The CDR3 protein is CAWSDRLAGGRYEQYF. The CDR3 DNA reads TGTGCCTGGAGTGATAGACTAGCGGGGGGGCGTTACGAGCAGTACTTC.

This chain links TRBV30 with TRBJ2-5; D call uncertain. The J call may be in error: the DNA end matches TRBJ2-7 better. The length of the CDR3 is 13 residues. CDR1 GTSNPN and CDR2 SVGIG come from the germline V gene (reference sequence). The DNA of the CDR3 is TGTGCCTGGAGTGTACAGAACTCCTACGAGCAGTACTTC. This encodes CAWSVQNSYEQYF.

This clone was detected only once. The rearrangement joins TRBV5-6 to TRBJ2-5, with a weak D call TRBD1 (6 bases). The J call is in doubt because the DNA end fits TRBJ2-7 better. CDR1 SGHDT and CDR2 YYEEEE come from the germline V gene. The CDR3 consists of 14 residues. The CDR3 DNA reads as TGTGCCAGCAGCTTCATCGGACAGACCTACGAGCAGTACTTC. It encodes CASSFIGQTYEQYF.

V and J are TRBV18 and TRBJ2-7, with D maybe TRBD2 (6 bases). Deletions cut 1 base from V and 4 bases from J, with 14 bases between. The germline CDR1 and CDR2 sequences are KGHSH and LQKENI. The CDR3 totals 15 residues. The CDR3 spells CASSPRVAEKYEQYF. The CDR3 DNA is TGTGCCAGCTCACCACGGGTAGCGGAGAAATACGAGCAGTACTTC.

In this sample, this clone turned up once. This chain links TRBV2 with TRBJ2-7; D may be TRBD2 (6 bases). Deletions cut 7 bases from V and 3 bases from J, with 16 bases between. The germline CDR1 and CDR2 sequences are SNHLY and FYNNEI. This CDR3 spans 14 amino acids. The CDR3, as DNA: TGTGCCAGCACCCTTGCATACGGGGGCTACGAGCAGTACTTC. Translation: CASTLAYGGYEQYF.

This chain joins TRBV19 and TRBJ1-1; possible D gene TRBD1, 5 bases. The CDR3 sequence is 13 residues long. CDR1 LNHDA and CDR2 SQIVND come from the germline V gene (reference sequence). Trimming shortened V by 0 bases and J by 6 bases, and 8 bases separated the two germline ends. In DNA form, the CDR3 reads TGTGCCAGTAGTATAGACAGGGCCTCTGAAGCTTTCTTT. Its protein product is CASSIDRASEAFF.

This chain links TRBV28 with TRBJ2-7, with 8 bases that match TRBD2. Trimming removed 5 bases from V and 4 bases from J; junction bases left unmatched: 10. This CDR3 is 15 amino acids long. Germline-derived CDR1 and CDR2 are MDHEN and SYDVKM. The CDR3 bases are TGTGCCAGCAGTGTCATGGGAAGCGGGAGTTACGAGCAGTACTTC. Its translation is CASSVMGSGSYEQYF.

Written as DNA, the CDR3 is TGTGCCAGTAGTCGGGGTCAGGACTACGAGCAGTACTTC. Protein sequence: CASSRGQDYEQYF. The V call is TRBV19, the J call TRBJ2-7, with D possibly being TRBD2 (5 bases). Trimming took 5 bases from V and 3 from J, leaving 11 bases between them. This CDR3 region has 13 residues. Germline V gene sequence: CDR1 LNHDA, CDR2 SQIVND (reference sequence).

This chain connects TRBV9 to TRBJ1-1; D is ambiguous. This CDR3 spans 15 amino acids. The germline V gene encodes CDR1 SGDLS and CDR2 YYNGEE. V shed 4 bases and J shed 4 bases, with 17 bases lying between them. The CDR3 nucleotides are TGTGCCAGCAGCCCCCCTCATTCCGTGGCCACTGAAGCTTTCTTT. The encoded protein is CASSPPHSVATEAFF.